This T cell receptor beta chain came from a study of T-cell memory formation after mild COVID-19. As for the study in general: Each donor largely had its own TCR clusters. General study findings and limits: Pre-infection memory already had some responding clones, implying cross-reactive memory joined. Clones which contracted sat mainly in CM and EM if CD4+, and in EMRA if CD8+.

The germline CDR1 and CDR2 sequences are LNHDA and SQIVND (reference sequence). The CDR3 runs 16 residues. The V end was cut by 5 bases, the J end by 1 base, with 15 bases between. TCRdb re-derived calls from the 5' RACE reads in MiXCR, one entry per CDR3 protein. The sample yields some 340,000 distinct CDR3 sequences, over 10% seen once. In its sample, this clonotype was seen a few times. Its antigen is still unknown. Source material: PBMCs or a T cell subset sorted from them (not recorded which). The rearrangement links TRBV19 to TRBJ1-5; D gene unclear. This clonotype was obtained from a young man who had mild COVID-19 (a few samples of this study predate the infection). Cell type and time point are not known. The CDR3 coding sequence is TGTGCCAGTAGTCATGCAGGTTCTCGGAGCAATCAGCCCCAGCATTTT. It encodes CASSHAGSRSNQPQHF. The variable domain in full, completed from reference TRBV19 and TRBJ1-5, reads DGGITQSPKYLFRKEGQNVTLSCEQNLNHDAMYWYRQDPGQGLRLIYYSQIVNDFQKGDIAEGYSVSREKKESFPLTVTSAQKNPTAFYLCASSHAGSRSNQPQHFGDGTRLSIL.